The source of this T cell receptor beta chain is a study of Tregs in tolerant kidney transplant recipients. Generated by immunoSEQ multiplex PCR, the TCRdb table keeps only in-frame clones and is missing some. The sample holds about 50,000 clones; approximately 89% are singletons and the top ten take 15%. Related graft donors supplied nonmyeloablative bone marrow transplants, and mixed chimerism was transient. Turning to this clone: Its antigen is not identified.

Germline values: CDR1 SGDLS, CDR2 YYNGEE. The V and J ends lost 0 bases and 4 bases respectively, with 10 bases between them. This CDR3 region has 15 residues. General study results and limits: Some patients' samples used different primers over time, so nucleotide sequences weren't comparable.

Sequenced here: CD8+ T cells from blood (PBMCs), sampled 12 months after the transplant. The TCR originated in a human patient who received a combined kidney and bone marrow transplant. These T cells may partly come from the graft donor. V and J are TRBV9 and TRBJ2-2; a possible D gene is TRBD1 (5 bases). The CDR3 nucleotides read TGTGCCAGCAGCGTAGAAGGGGTGGGCACCGGGGAGCTGTTTTTT. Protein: CASSVEGVGTGELFF. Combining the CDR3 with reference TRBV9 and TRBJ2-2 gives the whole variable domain DSGVTQTPKHLITATGQRVTLRCSPRSGDLSVYWYQQSLDQGLQFLIQYYNGEERAKGNILERFSAQQFPDLHSELNLSSLELGDSALYFCASSVEGVGTGELFFGEGSRLTVL.